This paragraph covers one T cell receptor (beta chain) sequence. Cohort placement rested on clinical history that participants reported themselves. These data originate in a study of blood T cell repertoires in COVID-19. The overall study: Sites across the United States, Italy and Spain contributed samples from acute and convalescent COVID-19. PBMCs, B-cell-depleted T cells, or T cells were the source of the cDNA or gDNA that made up the material.

In the authors' methods: Amplification of reference gene primers was used by the study to estimate nucleated cell counts. Sequencing used immunoSEQ multiplex PCR; TCRdb keeps in-frame clones, though not all of them. Clone size and the V and J calls come from that table; the DNA yielded D and trimming. The table records 200,000 to 250,000 clones, approximately 78% of them present only once. After removal of 6 bases from V and 11 bases from J, the junction contained 19 bases not matched to a gene. CDR1 and CDR2 (germline): KGHSH, LQKENI. The CDR3 has 16 amino acids. V usage is TRBV18 and J usage is TRBJ1-5, with 7 bases fitting TRBD1. Source material: PBMCs or T cells enriched from blood (not recorded which). The source of this sequence is a man aged 40-49 years who had recovered from COVID-19. The CDR3 loop reads CASSPGTDLALTAQHF. The DNA of the CDR3 is TGTGCCAGCTCCCCCGGGACAGACCTCGCCCTCACGGCCCAGCATTTT.